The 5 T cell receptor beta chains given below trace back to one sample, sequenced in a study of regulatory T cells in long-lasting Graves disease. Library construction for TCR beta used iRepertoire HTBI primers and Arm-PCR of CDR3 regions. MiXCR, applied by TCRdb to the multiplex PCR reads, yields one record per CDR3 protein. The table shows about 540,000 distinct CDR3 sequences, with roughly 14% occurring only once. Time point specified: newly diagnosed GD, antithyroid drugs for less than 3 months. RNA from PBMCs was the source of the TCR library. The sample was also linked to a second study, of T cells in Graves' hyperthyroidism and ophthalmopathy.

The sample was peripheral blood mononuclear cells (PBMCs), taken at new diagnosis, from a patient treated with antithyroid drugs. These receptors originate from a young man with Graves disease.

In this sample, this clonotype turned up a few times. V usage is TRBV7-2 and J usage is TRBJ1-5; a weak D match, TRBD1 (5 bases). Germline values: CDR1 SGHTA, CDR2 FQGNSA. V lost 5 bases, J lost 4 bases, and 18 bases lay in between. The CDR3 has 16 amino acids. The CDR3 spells CASSPGGEVRNQPQHF. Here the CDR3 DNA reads TGTGCCAGCAGCCCCGGGGGGGAGGTTAGGAATCAGCCCCAGCATTTT.

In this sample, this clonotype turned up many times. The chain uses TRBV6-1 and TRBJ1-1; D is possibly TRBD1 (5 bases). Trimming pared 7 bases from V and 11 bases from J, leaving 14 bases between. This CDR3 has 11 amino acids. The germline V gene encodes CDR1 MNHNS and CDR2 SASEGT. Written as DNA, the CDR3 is TGTGCCAGCACGGAGGGGACTGGGGCTTTCTTT. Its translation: CASTEGTGAFF.

The DNA for the CDR3 is TGTGCCAGCAGTCGTACAGAGTTAGTAAACATGAACACTGAAGCTTTCTTT. Protein product: CASSRTELVNMNTEAFF. V usage is TRBV6-2 or TRBV6-3 and J usage is TRBJ1-1; D call uncertain. CDR3 length: 17 amino acids. Trimming took 5 bases from V and 0 from J, leaving 19 bases between them. Germline CDR1 MNHEY, CDR2 SVGEGT.

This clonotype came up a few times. CDR3 nucleotide sequence: TGTGCCAGCAGTGCCTACCAGGGGGCGAACACTGAAGCTTTCTTT. This gives the protein CASSAYQGANTEAFF. The chain links TRBV27 to TRBJ1-1; 8 bases agree with TRBD1. Germline lookup yields CDR1 MNHEY and CDR2 SMNVEV (reference sequence). J gave up 1 base and V 5 bases, and 6 bases lay outside the gene matches. The CDR3 contains 15 residues.

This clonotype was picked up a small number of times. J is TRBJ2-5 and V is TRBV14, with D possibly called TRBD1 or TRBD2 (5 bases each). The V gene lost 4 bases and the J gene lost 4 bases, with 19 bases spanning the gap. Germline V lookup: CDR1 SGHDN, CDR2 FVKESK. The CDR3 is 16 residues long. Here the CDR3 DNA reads TGTGCCAGCAGCCCTTGGAGTGGGGACGGTAGAGAGACCCAGTACTTC. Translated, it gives CASSPWSGDGRETQYF.